These 10 T cell receptor beta chains came from one sample sequenced in a study of immune heterogeneity within non-small cell lung tumors. The template consisted of bulk tumor genomic DNA, with roughly 0.65 ug used per sample. Several far-apart biopsies were taken per primary tumor during surgery. Patients underwent curative surgery for untreated, newly diagnosed non-small cell lung cancer. Using 32 V and 13 J primers, multiplex PCR amplified TCR beta CDR3. MiXCR, applied by TCRdb to the multiplex PCR reads, yields one record per CDR3 protein. The sample lists 8,000 to 13,000 distinct CDR3 sequences, 15% to 20% occurring once. Sequenced material: lung tumor tissue. The receptors were gathered from a middle-aged man with non-small cell lung cancer.

This clonotype was observed a handful of times. Being one base from a much bigger clone, this may be a read error. The chain uses TRBV5-5 and TRBJ1-2; 9 nucleotides match TRBD1. Trimming cost V 4 bases and J 4 bases; bases outside gene matches: 2. Per the germline V gene, CDR1 is SGHKS and CDR2 is YYEKEE (reference sequence). The CDR3 length is 13 residues. The CDR3 DNA is TGTGCCAGCAGCCCGACAGGGGGCTATGGCTACACCTTC. This sequence encodes CASSPTGGYGYTF.

The chain employs TRBV27 and TRBJ2-7; TRBD1 might be the D (7 bases). The CDR3 sequence is 19 residues long. The germline V and J ends were trimmed by 0 bases and 0 bases, with 21 bases remaining between them. Per germline, CDR1 MNHEY and CDR2 SMNVEV (reference sequence). The CDR3 DNA sequence: TGTGCCAGCAGTTTATCGTTTGGGGGACAGCGGAGGGACTCCTACGAGCAGTACTTC. This gives the protein CASSLSFGGQRRDSYEQYF.

This clonotype showed up many times. The gene calls are TRBV9 and TRBJ2-3, with 9 nucleotides matching TRBD1. The CDR3 is made up of 15 amino acids. From germline, CDR1 is SGDLS and CDR2 YYNGEE. With 0 bases clipped from V and 5 bases from J, the junction kept 4 bases outside the gene matches. This CDR3 reads CASSVVGQGGDTQYF. The CDR3 coding sequence is TGTGCCAGCAGCGTAGTGGGACAGGGAGGAGATACGCAGTATTTT.

The chain combines TRBV6-5 with TRBJ1-1; a weak D match, TRBD1 (6 bases). Germline CDR1 reads MNHEY; CDR2 reads SVGAGI. The CDR3 has 14 residues. The germline V and J ends were trimmed by 2 bases and 4 bases, with 11 bases remaining between them. DNA of the CDR3: TGTGCCAGCAGTTACCTTACAGGGCCCACTGAAGCTTTCTTT. This encodes CASSYLTGPTEAFF.

In this sample, this clonotype is medium-sized. V gene TRBV12-3 or TRBV12-4 combines with J gene TRBJ1-5, with a tentative D call TRBD1 (5 bases). The CDR3 contains 15 residues. Trimming removed 3 bases from V and 4 bases from J, with 13 bases in between. CDR3 DNA sequence: TGTGCCAGCAGTTTCGGACAAGTTGGGAATCAGCCCCAGCATTTT. This sequence encodes CASSFGQVGNQPQHF.

By share, this clonotype counts as medium-sized. The chain uses TRBV24-1 and TRBJ2-2; D might be TRBD2 (6 bases). Trimming stripped 5 bases from V and 6 bases from J, with 12 bases between. Germline V gene lookup returns CDR1 KGHDR and CDR2 SFDVKD. This CDR3 is built from 14 residues. CDR3 amino acids: CATSGRRDPGELFF. The CDR3 DNA is TGTGCCACCAGTGGAAGGCGGGACCCCGGGGAGCTGTTTTTT.

This clonotype came up many times. This chain joins TRBV6-1 and TRBJ1-4, with 8 bases identical to TRBD1. The V gene's germline CDR1 is MNHNS and CDR2 SASEGT. The CDR3 is 15 amino acids. J was trimmed by 8 bases and V by 1 base; bases with no gene match: 6. The CDR3 DNA sequence: TGTGCCAGCAGTGAAGGGACAGGGAGGGCGGAAAAACTGTTTTTT. As protein: CASSEGTGRAEKLFF.

This clonotype was detected a few times. The CDR3 is CASSPMWRGTETQYF. The CDR3 nucleotides are TGCGCCAGCAGCCCAATGTGGCGGGGGACGGAGACCCAGTACTTC. The chain is built from TRBV5-1 and TRBJ2-5; TRBD2 matches at 7 bases. The V segment lost 4 bases and the J segment 5 bases; nucleotides outside the gene matches: 11. Germline V lookup: CDR1 SGHRS, CDR2 YFSETQ. The CDR3 is 15 residues long.

This chain links TRBV11-3 with TRBJ1-5; 7 bases line up with TRBD1. The CDR3 has 17 amino acids. J was trimmed by 12 bases and V by 5 bases; bases with no gene match: 22. The V gene's germline CDR1 is SGHNT and CDR2 YENEEA. DNA for the CDR3: TGTGCCAGCAGCCCCCACATACAGGGGAACCCCAATCAGAACCAGCATTTT. It is translated as CASSPHIQGNPNQNQHF. Full variable domain (missing parts from reference TRBV11-3 and TRBJ1-5): EAGVVQSPRYKIIEKKQPVAFWCNPISGHNTLYWYLQNLGQGPELLIRYENEEAVDDSQLPKDRFSAERLKGVDSTLKIQPAELGDSAVYLCASSPHIQGNPNQNQHFGDGTRLSIL.

This chain connects TRBV5-6 to TRBJ2-1; a possible D gene is TRBD2 (5 bases). V lost 3 bases, J lost 9 bases, and 16 bases lay in between. The length of the CDR3 is 14 residues. Per germline, CDR1 SGHDT and CDR2 YYEEEE. The CDR3 here is CASSSYGDWGEQFF. The CDR3 DNA is TGTGCCAGCAGCTCGTACGGGGATTGGGGTGAGCAGTTCTTC.